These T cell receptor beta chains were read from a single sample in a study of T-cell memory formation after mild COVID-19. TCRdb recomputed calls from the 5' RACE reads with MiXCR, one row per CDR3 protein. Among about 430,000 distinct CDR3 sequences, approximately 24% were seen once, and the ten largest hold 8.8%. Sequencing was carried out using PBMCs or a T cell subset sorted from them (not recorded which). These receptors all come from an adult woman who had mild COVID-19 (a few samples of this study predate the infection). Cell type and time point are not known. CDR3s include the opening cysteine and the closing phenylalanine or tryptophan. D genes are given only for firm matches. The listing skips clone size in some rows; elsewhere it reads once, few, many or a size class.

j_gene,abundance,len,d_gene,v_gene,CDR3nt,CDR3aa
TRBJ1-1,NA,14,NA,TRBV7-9,TGTGCCAGCACCCTGTTCGGCTTAAACACTGAAGCTTTCTTT,CASTLFGLNTEAFF
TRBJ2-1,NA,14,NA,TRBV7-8,TGTGCCAGCAGAAAAGAGGTCCGGGGTGATGAGCAGTTCTTC,CASRKEVRGDEQFF
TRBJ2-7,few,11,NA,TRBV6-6,TGTGCCAGCGGGTTAGGCGACGAGCAGTACTTC,CASGLGDEQYF
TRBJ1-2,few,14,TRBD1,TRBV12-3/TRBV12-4,TGTGCCAGCAGTTCGATGACAGGGGGGTATGGCTACACCTTC,CASSSMTGGYGYTF
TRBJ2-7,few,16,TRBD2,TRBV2,TGTGCCAGCATCAAACTCAGGGGCGGGAGGGCGGCCGAGCAGTACTTC,CASIKLRGGRAAEQYF
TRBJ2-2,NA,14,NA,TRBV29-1,TGCAGCGTTGAAGTCGCGATAGACACCGGGGAGCTGTTTTTT,CSVEVAIDTGELFF
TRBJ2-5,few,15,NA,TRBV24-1,TGTGCCACCAGTGACCCACAGAGAGCGAAAGAGACCCAGTACTTC,CATSDPQRAKETQYF
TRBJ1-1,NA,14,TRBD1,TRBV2,TGTGCCAGCAGTGTTGCAGGGGGTAACACTGAAGCTTTCTTT,CASSVAGGNTEAFF
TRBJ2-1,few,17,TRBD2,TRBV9,TGTGCCAGCAGCGGGGGGAGGGCTAGCGGGTCCTACAATGAGCAGTTCTTC,CASSGGRASGSYNEQFF
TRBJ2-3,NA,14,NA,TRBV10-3,TGTGCCATCAGTGATTTGGTGGGCACAGATACGCAGTATTTT,CAISDLVGTDTQYF
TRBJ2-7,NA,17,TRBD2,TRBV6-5,TGTGCCAGCAGTTCGGGGGGTGGACGACTAGCTAGCCACGAGCAGTACTTC,CASSSGGGRLASHEQYF
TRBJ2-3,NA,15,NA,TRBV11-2,TGTGCCAGCAGCTTAATGCCTTCCCCAGGAGATACGCAGTATTTT,CASSLMPSPGDTQYF
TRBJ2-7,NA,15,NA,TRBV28,TGTGCCAGCAGTCCGCTAGGGCGGGGTTCCTACGAGCAGTACTTC,CASSPLGRGSYEQYF
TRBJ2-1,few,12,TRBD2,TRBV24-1,TGTGCCACCAGTAGCGGGAGGTTTGAGCAGTTCTTC,CATSSGRFEQFF
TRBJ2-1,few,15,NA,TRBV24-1,TGTGCCACCAGTCCGCCTCAGGGGTCCTACAATGAGCAGTTCTTC,CATSPPQGSYNEQFF
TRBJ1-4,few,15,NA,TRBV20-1,TGCAGTGCTAGAGATATTAGGGCAGGGGATGAAAAACTGTTTTTT,CSARDIRAGDEKLFF
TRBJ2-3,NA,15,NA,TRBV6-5,TGTGCCAGCAGTTACTCGACTCTAGCCCCAGATACGCAGTATTTT,CASSYSTLAPDTQYF
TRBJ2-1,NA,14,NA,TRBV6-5,TGTGCCAGCAGCCAGTTCCAGGGAGTTAATGAGCAGTTCTTC,CASSQFQGVNEQFF
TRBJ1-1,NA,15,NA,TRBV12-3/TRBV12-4,TGTGCCAGCAGGACATGGGGGGCTAGGATCACTGAAGCTTTCTTT,CASRTWGARITEAFF
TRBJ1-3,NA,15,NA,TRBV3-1,TGTGCCAGCAGCGCGGCGGGGGCTACTGGAAACACCATATATTTT,CASSAAGATGNTIYF
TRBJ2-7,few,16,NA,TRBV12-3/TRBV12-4,TGTGCCAGCAGTCTCGGCGGGGCAGGGGTCCTCTACGAGCAGTACTTC,CASSLGGAGVLYEQYF
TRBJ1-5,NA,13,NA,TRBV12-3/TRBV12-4,TGTGCCAGCACCACCAGGGGAGGTCAGCCCCAGCATTTT,CASTTRGGQPQHF
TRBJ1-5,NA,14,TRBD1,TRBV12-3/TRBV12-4,TGTGCCAGCAGTGACAGGGATAGCAATCAGCCCCAGCATTTT,CASSDRDSNQPQHF
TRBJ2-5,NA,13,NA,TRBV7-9,TGTGCCAGCAGCCCATACGGACAAGAGACCCAGTACTTC,CASSPYGQETQYF
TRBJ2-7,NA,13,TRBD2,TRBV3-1,TGTGCCACTCGACTAGCTCTGTCCCACGAGCAGTACTTC,CATRLALSHEQYF
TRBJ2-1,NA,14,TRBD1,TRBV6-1,TGTGCCAGCACCGACAGGGACATGTGGGATGAGCAGTTCTTC,CASTDRDMWDEQFF
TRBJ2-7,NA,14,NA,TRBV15,TGTGCCACCAGCAGAGGAGGCGCTACCTACGAGCAGTACTTC,CATSRGGATYEQYF
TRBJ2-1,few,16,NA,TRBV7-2,TGTGCCAGCACCCTTACATTCCCGCCAGTCCCCAATGAGCAGTTCTTC,CASTLTFPPVPNEQFF
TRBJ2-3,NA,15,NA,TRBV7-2,TGTGCCAGCAGCGCGCAAAACCCGCTAGCAGATACGCAGTATTTT,CASSAQNPLADTQYF
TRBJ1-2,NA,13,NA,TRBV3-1,TGTGCCAGCACCAACAGCGTCGGGTATGGCTACACCTTC,CASTNSVGYGYTF
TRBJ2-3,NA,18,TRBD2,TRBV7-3,TGTGCCAGCAGCTTAATGGGGACTAGCGGGGGGGCCTCAGATACGCAGTATTTT,CASSLMGTSGGASDTQYF
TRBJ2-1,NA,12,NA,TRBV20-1,TGCAGTGCTAGAGAAGTTTCCGCTGAGCAGTTCTTC,CSAREVSAEQFF
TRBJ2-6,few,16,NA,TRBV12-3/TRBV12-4,TGTGCCAGCAGTCCGGGACGGTTCTCTGGGGCCAACGTCCTGACTTTC,CASSPGRFSGANVLTF
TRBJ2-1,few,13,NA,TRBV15,TGTGCCACCAGCAGAGATGACGGGGGTGAGCAGTTCTTC,CATSRDDGGEQFF
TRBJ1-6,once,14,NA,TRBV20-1,TGCAGTGCTAGAACGGGACACCCTAATTCACCCCTCCACTTT,CSARTGHPNSPLHF
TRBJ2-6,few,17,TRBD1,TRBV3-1,TGTGCCAGCAGTCATCGACAGGGCCTCTCTGGGGCCAACGTCCTGACTTTC,CASSHRQGLSGANVLTF
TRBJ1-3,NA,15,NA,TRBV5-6,TGTGCCAGCAGCTCCCTTTATCTCTCTGGAAACACCATATATTTT,CASSSLYLSGNTIYF
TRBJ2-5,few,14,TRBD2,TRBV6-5,TGTGCCAGCAGCCGAACTAGCGGGGGTTGGGGCCAGTACTTC,CASSRTSGGWGQYF
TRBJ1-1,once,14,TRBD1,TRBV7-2,TGTGCCAGCAGCGCAGGGGGCGAGGCCACTGAAGCTTTCTTT,CASSAGGEATEAFF
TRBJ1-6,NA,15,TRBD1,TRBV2,TGTGCCAGCAGACGCGACAGGGGGGGAAATTCACCCCTCCACTTT,CASRRDRGGNSPLHF
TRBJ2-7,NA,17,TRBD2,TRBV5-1,TGCGCCAGCAGCTCAAGGCGGACTAGCGGGAGCGCCTACGAGCAGTACTTC,CASSSRRTSGSAYEQYF
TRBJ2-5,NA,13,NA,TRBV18,TGTGCCAGCTCACCACAGCGGCAAGAGACCCAGTACTTC,CASSPQRQETQYF
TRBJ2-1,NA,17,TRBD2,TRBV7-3,TGTGCCAGCAGCTCCCGGACTAGCGGGGGGATCTACAATGAGCAGTTCTTC,CASSSRTSGGIYNEQFF
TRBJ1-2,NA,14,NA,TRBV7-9,TGTGCCAGCAGCCCCCTTAGGGGGTCTGGTGGCTACACCTTC,CASSPLRGSGGYTF
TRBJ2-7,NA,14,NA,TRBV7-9,TGTGCCAGCAGCTTAGGGTCAGGGAAGTACGAGCAGTACTTC,CASSLGSGKYEQYF
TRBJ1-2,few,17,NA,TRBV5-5,TGTGCCAGCAGCTTGTCGGCCAGGGGCCCCTCGGGAGATGGCTACACCTTC,CASSLSARGPSGDGYTF
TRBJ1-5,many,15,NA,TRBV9,TGTGCCAGCAGCGTGGGGGAATTGGGCAATCAGCCCCAGCATTTT,CASSVGELGNQPQHF
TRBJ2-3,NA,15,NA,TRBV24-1,TGTGCCAGCGCAGGGCCCATCGGGGACACAGATACGCAGTATTTT,CASAGPIGDTDTQYF
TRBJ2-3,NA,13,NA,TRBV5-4,TGTGCCAGCAGCCGGAATCGGGCAGATACGCAGTATTTT,CASSRNRADTQYF